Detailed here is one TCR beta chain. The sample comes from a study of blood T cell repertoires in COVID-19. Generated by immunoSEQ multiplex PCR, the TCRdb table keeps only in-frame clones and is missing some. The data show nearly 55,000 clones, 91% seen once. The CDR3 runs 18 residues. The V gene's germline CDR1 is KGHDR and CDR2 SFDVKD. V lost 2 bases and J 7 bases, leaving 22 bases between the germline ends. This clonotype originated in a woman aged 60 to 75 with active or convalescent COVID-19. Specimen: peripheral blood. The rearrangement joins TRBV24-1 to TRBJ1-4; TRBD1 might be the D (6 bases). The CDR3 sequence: CATSDSEFRGAPAEKLFF. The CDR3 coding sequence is TGTGCCACCAGTGATTCCGAGTTCCGGGGGGCACCCGCTGAAAAACTGTTTTTT.